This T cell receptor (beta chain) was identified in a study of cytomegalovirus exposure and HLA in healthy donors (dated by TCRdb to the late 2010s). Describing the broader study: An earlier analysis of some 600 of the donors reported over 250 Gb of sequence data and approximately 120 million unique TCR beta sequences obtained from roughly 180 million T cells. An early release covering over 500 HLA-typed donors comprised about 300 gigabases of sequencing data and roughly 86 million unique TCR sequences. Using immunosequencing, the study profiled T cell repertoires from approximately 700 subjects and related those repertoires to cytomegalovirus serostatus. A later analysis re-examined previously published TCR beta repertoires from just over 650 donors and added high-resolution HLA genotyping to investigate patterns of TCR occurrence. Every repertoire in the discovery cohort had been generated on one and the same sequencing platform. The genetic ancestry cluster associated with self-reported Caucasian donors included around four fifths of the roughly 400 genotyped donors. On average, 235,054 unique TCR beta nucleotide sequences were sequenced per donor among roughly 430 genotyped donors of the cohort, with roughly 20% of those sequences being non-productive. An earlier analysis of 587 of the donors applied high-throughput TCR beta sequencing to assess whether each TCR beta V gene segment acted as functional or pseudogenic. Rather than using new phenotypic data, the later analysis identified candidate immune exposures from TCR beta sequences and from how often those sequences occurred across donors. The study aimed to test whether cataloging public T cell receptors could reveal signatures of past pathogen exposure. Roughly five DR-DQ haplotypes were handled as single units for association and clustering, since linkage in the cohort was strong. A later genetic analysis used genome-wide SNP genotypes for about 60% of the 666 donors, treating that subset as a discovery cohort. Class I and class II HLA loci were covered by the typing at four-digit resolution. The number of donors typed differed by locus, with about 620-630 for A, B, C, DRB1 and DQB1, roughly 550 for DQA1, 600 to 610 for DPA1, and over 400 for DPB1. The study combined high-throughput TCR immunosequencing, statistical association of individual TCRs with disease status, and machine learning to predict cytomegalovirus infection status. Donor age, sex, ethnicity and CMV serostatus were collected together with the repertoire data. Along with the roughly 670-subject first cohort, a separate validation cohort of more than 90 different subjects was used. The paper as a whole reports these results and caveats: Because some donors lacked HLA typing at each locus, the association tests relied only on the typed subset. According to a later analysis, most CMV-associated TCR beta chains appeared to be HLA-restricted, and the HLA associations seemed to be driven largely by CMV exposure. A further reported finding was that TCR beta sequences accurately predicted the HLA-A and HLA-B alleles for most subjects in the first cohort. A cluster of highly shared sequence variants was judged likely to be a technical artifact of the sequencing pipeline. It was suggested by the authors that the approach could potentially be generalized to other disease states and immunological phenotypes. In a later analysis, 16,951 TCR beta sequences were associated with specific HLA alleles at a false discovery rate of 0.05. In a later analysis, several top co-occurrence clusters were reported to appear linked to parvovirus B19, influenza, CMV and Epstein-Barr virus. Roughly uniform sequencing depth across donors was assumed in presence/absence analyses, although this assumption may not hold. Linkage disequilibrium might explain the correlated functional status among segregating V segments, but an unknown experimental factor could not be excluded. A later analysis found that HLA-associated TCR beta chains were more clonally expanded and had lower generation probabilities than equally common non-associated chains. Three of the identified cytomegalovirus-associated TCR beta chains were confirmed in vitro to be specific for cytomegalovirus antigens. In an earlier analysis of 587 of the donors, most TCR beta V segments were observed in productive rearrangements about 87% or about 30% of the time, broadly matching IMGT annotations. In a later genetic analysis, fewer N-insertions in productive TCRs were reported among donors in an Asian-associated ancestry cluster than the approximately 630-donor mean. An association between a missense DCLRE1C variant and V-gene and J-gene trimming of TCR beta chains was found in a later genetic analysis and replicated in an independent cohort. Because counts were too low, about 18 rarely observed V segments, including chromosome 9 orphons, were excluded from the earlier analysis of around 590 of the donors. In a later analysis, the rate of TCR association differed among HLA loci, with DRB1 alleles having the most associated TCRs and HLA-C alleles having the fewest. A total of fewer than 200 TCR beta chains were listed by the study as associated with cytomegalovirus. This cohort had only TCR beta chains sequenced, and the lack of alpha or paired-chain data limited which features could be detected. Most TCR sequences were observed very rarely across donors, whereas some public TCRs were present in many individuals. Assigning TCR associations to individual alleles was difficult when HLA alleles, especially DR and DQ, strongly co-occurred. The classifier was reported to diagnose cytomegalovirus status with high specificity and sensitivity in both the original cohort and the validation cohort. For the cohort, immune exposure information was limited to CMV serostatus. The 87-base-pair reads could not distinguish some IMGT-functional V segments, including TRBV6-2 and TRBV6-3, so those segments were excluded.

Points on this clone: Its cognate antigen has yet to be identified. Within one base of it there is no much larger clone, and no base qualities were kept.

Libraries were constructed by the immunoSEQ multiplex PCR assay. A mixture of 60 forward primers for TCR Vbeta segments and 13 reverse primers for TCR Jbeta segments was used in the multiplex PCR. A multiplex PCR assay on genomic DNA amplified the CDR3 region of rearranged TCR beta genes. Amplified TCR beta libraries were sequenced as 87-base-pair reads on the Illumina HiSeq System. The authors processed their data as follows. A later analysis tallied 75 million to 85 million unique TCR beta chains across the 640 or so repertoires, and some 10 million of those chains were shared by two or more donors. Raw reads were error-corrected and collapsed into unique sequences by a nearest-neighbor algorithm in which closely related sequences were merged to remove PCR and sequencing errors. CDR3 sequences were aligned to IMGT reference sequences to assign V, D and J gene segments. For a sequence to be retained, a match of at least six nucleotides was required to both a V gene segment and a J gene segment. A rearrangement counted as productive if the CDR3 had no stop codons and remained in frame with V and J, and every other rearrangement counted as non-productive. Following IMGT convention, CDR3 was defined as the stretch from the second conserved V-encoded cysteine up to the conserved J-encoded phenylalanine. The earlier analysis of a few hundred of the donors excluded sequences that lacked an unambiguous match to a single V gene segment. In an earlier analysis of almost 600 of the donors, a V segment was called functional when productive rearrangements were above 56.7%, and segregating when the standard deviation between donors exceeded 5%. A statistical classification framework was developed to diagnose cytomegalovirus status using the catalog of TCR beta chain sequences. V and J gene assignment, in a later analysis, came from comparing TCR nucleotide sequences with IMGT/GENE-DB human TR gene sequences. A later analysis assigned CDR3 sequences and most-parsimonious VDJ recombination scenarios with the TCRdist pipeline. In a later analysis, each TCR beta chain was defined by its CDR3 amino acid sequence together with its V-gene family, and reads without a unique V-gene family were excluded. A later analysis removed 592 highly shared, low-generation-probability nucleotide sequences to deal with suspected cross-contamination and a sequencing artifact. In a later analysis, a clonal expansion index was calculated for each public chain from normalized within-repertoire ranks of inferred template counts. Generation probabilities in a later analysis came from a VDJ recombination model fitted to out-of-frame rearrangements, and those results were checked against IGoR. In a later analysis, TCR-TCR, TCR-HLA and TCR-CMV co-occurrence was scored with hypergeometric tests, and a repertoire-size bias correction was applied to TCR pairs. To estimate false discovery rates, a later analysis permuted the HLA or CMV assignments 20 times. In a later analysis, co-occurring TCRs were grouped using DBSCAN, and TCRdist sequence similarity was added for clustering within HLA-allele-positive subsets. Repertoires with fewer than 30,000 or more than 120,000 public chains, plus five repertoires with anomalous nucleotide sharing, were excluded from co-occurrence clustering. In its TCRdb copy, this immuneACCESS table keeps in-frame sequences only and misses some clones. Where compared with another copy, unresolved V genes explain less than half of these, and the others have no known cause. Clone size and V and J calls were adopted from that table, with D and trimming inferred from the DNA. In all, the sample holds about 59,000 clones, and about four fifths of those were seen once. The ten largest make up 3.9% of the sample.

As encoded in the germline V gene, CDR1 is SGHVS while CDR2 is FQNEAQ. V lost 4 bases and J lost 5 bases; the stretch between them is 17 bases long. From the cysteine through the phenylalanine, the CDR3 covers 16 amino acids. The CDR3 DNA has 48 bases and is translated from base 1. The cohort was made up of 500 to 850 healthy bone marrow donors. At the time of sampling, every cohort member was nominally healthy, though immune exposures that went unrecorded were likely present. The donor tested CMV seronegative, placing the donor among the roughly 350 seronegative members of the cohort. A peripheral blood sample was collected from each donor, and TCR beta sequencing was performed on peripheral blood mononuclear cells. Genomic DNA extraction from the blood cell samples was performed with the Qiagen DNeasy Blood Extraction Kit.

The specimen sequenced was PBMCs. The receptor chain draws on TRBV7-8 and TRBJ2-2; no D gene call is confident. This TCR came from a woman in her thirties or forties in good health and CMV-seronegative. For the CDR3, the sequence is CASSSKPGPMTGELFF. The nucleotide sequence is TGTGCCAGCAGCTCCAAACCGGGTCCGATGACCGGGGAGCTGTTTTTT.